This T cell receptor beta chain comes out of a study of technical replicates of blood from a few donors. The CDR3 runs to 11 residues. CDR1 is SNHLY, CDR2 FYNNEI, per germline. V was cut by 4 bases and J by 4 bases, with 4 bases left in between. In regard to this clone: Other DNA sequences in the sample encode the same CDR3.

Generated by immunoSEQ multiplex PCR, the TCRdb table keeps only in-frame clones and is missing some. The sample shows around 81,000 clones, 75% to 90% of them seen only once. This chain links TRBV2 with TRBJ2-5; D unresolved. The sequence derives from a human donor in good health. Some clones in this sample may be carry-over from other donors' samples. The specimen sequenced was PBMCs. The CDR3 reads CASSVLETQYF. The CDR3 nucleotides read TGTGCCAGCAGTGTCTTAGAGACCCAGTACTTC. The full variable domain, completed using reference TRBV2 and TRBJ2-5, is EPEVTQTPSHQVTQMGQEVILRCVPISNHLYFYWYRQILGQKVEFLVSFYNNEISEKSEIFDDQFSVERPDGSNFTLKIRSTKLEDSAMYFCASSVLETQYFGPGTRLLVL.